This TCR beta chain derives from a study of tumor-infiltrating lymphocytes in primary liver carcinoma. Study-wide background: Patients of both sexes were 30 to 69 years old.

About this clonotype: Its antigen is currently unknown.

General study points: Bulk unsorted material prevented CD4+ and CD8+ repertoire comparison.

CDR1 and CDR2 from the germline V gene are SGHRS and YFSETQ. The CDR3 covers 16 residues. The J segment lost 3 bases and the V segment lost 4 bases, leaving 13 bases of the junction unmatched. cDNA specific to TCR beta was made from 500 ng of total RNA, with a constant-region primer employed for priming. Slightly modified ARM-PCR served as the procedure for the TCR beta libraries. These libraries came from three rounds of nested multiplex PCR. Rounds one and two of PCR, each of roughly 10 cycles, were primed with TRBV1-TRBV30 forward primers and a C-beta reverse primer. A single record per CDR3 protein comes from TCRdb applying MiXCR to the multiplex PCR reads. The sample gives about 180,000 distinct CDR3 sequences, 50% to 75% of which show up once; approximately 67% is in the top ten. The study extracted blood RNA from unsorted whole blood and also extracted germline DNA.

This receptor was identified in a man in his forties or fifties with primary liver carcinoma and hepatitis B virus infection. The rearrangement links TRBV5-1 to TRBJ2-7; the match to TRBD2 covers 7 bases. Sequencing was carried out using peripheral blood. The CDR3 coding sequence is TGCGCCAGCAGCCCTCAGGAGGTCTCGGGGGGCTACGAGCAGTACTTC. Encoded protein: CASSPQEVSGGYEQYF.